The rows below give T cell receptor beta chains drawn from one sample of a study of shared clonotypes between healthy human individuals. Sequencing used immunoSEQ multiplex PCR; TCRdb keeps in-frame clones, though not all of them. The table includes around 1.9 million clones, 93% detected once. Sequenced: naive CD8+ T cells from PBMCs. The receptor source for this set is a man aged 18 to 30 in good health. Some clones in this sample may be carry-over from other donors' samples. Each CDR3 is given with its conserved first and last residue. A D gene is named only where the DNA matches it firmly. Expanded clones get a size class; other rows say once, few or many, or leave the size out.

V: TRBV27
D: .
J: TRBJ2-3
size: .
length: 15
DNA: TGTGCCAGCAGTCACGGGCGAGTTTTCACAGATACGCAGTATTTT
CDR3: CASSHGRVFTDTQYF

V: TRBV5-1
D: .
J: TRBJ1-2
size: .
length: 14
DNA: TGCGCCAGCAGATCAGACCTCGCTAACTATGGCTACACCTTC
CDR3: CASRSDLANYGYTF

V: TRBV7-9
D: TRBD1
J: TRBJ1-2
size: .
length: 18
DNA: TGTGCCAGCAGCCACACCATTAAATCCGGACAGGGCAGCAATGGCTACACCTTC
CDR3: CASSHTIKSGQGSNGYTF

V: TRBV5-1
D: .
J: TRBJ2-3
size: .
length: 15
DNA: TGCGCCAGCGGCGAACGGGACACTATCACAGATACGCAGTATTTT
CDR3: CASGERDTITDTQYF

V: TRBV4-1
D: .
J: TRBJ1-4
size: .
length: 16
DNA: TGCGCCAGCAGCCAACCAGTCAGGGCCGCTAATGAAAAACTGTTTTTT
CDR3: CASSQPVRAANEKLFF

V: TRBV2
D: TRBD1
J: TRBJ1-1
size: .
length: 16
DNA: TGTGCCAGCAGAAGGGGGGACAGGGGAAGGAACACTGAAGCTTTCTTT
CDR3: CASRRGDRGRNTEAFF

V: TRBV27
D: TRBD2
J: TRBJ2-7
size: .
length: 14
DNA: TGTGCCAGCAGTTTAACGGGAGGGGCCTACGAGCAGTACTTC
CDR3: CASSLTGGAYEQYF

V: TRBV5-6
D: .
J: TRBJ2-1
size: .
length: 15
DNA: TGTGCCAGCAGCTTTCTGGGAAGTTCCTACAATGAGCAGTTCTTC
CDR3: CASSFLGSSYNEQFF

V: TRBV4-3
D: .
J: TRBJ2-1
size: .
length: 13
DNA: TGCGCCAGCAGCCAAGATTGGGACAATGAGCAGTTCTTC
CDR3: CASSQDWDNEQFF

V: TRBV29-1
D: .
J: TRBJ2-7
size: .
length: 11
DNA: TGCAGCGCCCAAACAGGCTACGAGCAGTACTTC
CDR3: CSAQTGYEQYF

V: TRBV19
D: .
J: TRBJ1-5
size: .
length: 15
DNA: TGTGCCAGTAGTATTCGGGGACTTGGGAATCAGCCCCAGCATTTT
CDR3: CASSIRGLGNQPQHF

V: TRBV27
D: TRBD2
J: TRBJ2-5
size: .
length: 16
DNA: TGTGCCAGCAGTCTACTCAGCGGGAGCCTCCAGGAGACCCAGTACTTC
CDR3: CASSLLSGSLQETQYF

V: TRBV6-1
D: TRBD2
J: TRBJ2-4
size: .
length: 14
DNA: TGTGCCAGCCTATCTGAGACTAGCGAGAACATTCAGTACTTC
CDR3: CASLSETSENIQYF

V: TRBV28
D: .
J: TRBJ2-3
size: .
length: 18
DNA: TGTGCCAGCAGTTCCCTAGGGTGGGGGGAAACTAGCACAGATACGCAGTATTTT
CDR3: CASSSLGWGETSTDTQYF

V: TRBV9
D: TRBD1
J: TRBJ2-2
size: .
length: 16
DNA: TGTGCCAGCAGCTCCCGGACAGGAAAGAACACCGGGGAGCTGTTTTTT
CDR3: CASSSRTGKNTGELFF

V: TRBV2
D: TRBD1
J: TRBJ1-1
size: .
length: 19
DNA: TGTGCCAGCAGTGAAGCGCTTTGGGGACAGGGGGCATGGGGGACTGAAGCTTTCTTT
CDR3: CASSEALWGQGAWGTEAFF

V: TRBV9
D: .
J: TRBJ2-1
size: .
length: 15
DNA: TGTGCCAGCAGCGTAGGTACAGGGTCCTACAATGAGCAGTTCTTC
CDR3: CASSVGTGSYNEQFF

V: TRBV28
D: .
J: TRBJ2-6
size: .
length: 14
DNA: TGTGCCAGCAGTTTAGGGTCCGGGGCCAACGTCCTGACTTTC
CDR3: CASSLGSGANVLTF

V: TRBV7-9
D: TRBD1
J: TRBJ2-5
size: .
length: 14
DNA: TGTGCCAGCAGACGAACAGGGGTCCAAGAGACCCAGTACTTC
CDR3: CASRRTGVQETQYF

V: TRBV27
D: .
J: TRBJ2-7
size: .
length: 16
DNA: TGTGCCAGCAGTTTCATCCATGGGGGGACGTCCTACGAGCAGTACTTC
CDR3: CASSFIHGGTSYEQYF

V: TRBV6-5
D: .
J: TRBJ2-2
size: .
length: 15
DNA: TGTGCCAGCTCCATCTCAGGGGAGAACACCGGGGAGCTGTTTTTT
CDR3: CASSISGENTGELFF

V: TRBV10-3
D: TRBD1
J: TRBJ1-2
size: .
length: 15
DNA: TGTGCCATCAAGGTTATACAGGGGGCCCTCTATGGCTACACCTTC
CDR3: CAIKVIQGALYGYTF

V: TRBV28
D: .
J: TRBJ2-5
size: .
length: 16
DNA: TGTGCCAGAATATCAAAGGACCCATTCTTGATATGGACCCAGTACTTC
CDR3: CARISKDPFLIWTQYF

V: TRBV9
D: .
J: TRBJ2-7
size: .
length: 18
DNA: TGTGCCAGCAGCGCGGACTACCGGACCGACCGATCCCCCTACGAGCAGTACTTC
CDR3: CASSADYRTDRSPYEQYF

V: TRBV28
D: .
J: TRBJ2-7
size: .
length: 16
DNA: TGTGCCAGCAGAATCAACGCCGGGACGGAGGTACAACAGCAGTACTTC
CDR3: CASRINAGTEVQQQYF

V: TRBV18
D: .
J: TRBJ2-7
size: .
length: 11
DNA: TGTGCCAGCTCCCCTGATGCCGAGCAGTACTTC
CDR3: CASSPDAEQYF

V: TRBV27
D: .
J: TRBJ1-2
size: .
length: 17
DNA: TGTGCCAGCAGTTTTTTACCCCCCTTAATTGGGTGGGCTAGCTACACCTTC
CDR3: CASSFLPPLIGWASYTF

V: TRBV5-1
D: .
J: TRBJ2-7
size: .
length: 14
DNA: TGCGCCAGCAGCTTACAGGACAACTCCTACGAGCAGTACTTC
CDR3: CASSLQDNSYEQYF

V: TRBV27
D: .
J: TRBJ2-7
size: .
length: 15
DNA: TGTGCCAGCAGTTTATCGGGGTTCGGGGGATACGAGCAGTACTTC
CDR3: CASSLSGFGGYEQYF

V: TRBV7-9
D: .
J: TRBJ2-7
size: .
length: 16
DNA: TGTGCCAGCAGCCGCGAACAGGGCACCCTCTCCTACGAGCAGTACTTC
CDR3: CASSREQGTLSYEQYF

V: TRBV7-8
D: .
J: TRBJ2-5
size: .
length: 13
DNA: TGTGCCAGCAGCCCACGGGACCCGGCGACCCAGTACTTC
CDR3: CASSPRDPATQYF

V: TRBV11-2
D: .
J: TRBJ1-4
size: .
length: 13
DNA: TGTGCCAGCAGCTTAGACCCCAATGAAAAACTGTTTTTT
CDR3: CASSLDPNEKLFF

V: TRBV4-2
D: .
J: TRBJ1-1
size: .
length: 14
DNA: TGTGCCAGCAGCCAAGTGGGACGGAACACTGAAGCTTTCTTT
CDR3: CASSQVGRNTEAFF

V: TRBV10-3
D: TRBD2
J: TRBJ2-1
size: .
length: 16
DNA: TGTGCCATCAGTGAGTCACTAGCGGGATTGCGGAATGAGCAGTTCTTC
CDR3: CAISESLAGLRNEQFF

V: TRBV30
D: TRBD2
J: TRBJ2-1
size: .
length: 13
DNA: TGTGCCTGGAGTGTGGTGGGGGGGACTGAGCAGTTCTTC
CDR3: CAWSVVGGTEQFF

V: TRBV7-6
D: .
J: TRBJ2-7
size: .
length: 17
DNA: TGTGCCAGCAGCCCCAGCCGCCAACCGGGACTTAGCTACGAGCAGTACTTC
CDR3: CASSPSRQPGLSYEQYF

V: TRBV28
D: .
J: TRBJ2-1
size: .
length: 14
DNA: TGTGCCAGCATCCCGGGCCGTTCCTACAATGAGCAGTTCTTC
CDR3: CASIPGRSYNEQFF

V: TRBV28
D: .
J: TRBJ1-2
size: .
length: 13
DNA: TGTGCCAGCAGCCTCTCCACGTCCCGTGGCTACACCTTC
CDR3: CASSLSTSRGYTF

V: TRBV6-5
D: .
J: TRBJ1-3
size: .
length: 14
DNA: TGTGCCAGCCGGTCCGACCCCTCTGGAAACACCATATATTTT
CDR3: CASRSDPSGNTIYF

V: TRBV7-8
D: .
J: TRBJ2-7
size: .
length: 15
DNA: TGTGCCAGCAGCTCGCTAGTTGGGGGGCCCTACGAGCAGTACTTC
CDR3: CASSSLVGGPYEQYF

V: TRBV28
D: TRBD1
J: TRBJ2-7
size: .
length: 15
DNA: TGTGCCAGCAGTTTCGCGGACAGGGGTTCCTACGAGCAGTACTTC
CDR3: CASSFADRGSYEQYF

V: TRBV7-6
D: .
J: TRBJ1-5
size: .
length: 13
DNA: TGTGCCAGCAGCCGTATCTATAGTCAGCCCCAGCATTTT
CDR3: CASSRIYSQPQHF

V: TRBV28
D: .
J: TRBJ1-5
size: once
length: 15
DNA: TGTGCCAGCAGTTTAAGCCTCTCGCGGGATCAGCCCCAGCATTTT
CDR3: CASSLSLSRDQPQHF

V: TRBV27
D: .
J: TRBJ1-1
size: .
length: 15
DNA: TGTGCCAGCAGTTTATCCTCGGGCATGAACACTGAAGCTTTCTTT
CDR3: CASSLSSGMNTEAFF

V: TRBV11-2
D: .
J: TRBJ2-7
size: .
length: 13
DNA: TGTGCCAGCAGCTTTCATTCAACCTACGAGCAGTACTTC
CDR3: CASSFHSTYEQYF

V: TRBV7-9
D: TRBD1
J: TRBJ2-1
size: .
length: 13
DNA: TGTGCCAGCAGCCCACGACAGGGGGATGAGCAGTTCTTC
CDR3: CASSPRQGDEQFF

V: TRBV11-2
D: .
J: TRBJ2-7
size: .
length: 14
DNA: TGTGCCAGCAGCTTAGATAAAAATGGCTACGAGCAGTACTTC
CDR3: CASSLDKNGYEQYF

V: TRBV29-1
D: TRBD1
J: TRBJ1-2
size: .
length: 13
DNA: TGCAGCGATTTCCGACAGGGGCCCTATGGCTACACCTTC
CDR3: CSDFRQGPYGYTF

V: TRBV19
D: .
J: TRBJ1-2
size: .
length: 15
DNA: TGTGCCAGTAGTATAGACAGGGGTGGTGCGAATGGCTACACCTTC
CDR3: CASSIDRGGANGYTF

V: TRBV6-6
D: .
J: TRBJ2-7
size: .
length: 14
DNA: TGTGCCAGCAGTTACTCGGACGGATTAAACGAGCAGTACTTC
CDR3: CASSYSDGLNEQYF

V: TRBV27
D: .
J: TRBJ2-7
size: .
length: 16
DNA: TGTGCCAGCAGTTTTTCGTCGGGCAAACTTCTCTACGAGCAGTACTTC
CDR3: CASSFSSGKLLYEQYF

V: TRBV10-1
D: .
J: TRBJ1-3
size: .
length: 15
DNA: TGCGCCAGCAGCCACAACATGGAACCTGGAAACACCATATATTTT
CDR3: CASSHNMEPGNTIYF

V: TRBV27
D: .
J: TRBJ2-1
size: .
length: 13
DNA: TGTGCCAGCAGTCGATCGCTGAGGGGTGAGCAGTTCTTC
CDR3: CASSRSLRGEQFF

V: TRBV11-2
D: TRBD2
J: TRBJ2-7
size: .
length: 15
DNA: TGTGCCAGCAGCTTAGGGGCGGGAGATCCCTACGAGCAGTACTTC
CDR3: CASSLGAGDPYEQYF

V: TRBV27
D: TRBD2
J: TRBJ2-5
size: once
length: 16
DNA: TGTGCCAGCAGTTTATACCCAGCGGGAGCCAAAGAGACCCAGTACTTC
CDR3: CASSLYPAGAKETQYF

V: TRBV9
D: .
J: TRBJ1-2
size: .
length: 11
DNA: TGTGCCAGCAGCGGGGTCGATGGCTACACCTTC
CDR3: CASSGVDGYTF